Below are 28 T cell receptor beta chains sequenced from a single sample in a study of T cell responses to AZD1222 COVID-19 vaccine. TCRdb's copy holds only in-frame clones and misses some; the assay was immunoSEQ multiplex PCR. The table has more than 150,000 clones, approximately 94% seen once. The specimen comprised peripheral blood, sampled 28 days after the second AZD1222 dose. Source of these receptors: an adult who received the AZD1222 COVID-19 vaccine.

The rearrangement uses TRBV19 and TRBJ2-1; no clear D gene. This CDR3 is 13 amino acids long. CDR1 LNHDA and CDR2 SQIVND come from the germline V gene (reference sequence). The germline V and J ends were trimmed by 6 bases and 8 bases, with 14 bases remaining between them. The CDR3, as DNA: TGTGCCAGTAGGGGGAATCCTAGGGATGAGCAGTTCTTC. It encodes CASRGNPRDEQFF.

V is TRBV3-1 (or the pseudogene TRBV3-2) and J is TRBJ2-5; D is undetermined. Germline CDR1 reads LGHDT; CDR2 reads YNNKEL (reference sequence). V lost 2 bases and J lost 8, with 15 bases in between. This CDR3 contains 14 residues. CDR3 sequence reads: CASSQTRARPTQYF. The CDR3 DNA is TGTGCCAGCAGCCAAACAAGGGCCCGACCCACCCAGTACTTC.

The chain has TRBV7-7 and TRBJ2-5; D is ambiguous. V dropped 2 bases and J dropped 0 bases, with 7 bases sitting between them. The CDR3 consists of 14 residues. The germline CDR1 and CDR2 sequences are SSHAT and FNYEAQ (reference sequence). The CDR3 DNA follows: TGTGCCAGCAGCTTATCTGGGAACCAAGAGACCCAGTACTTC. Translation: CASSLSGNQETQYF.

V usage is TRBV9 and J usage is TRBJ1-3; 8 bases fit TRBD1. From germline, CDR1 is SGDLS and CDR2 YYNGEE. V lost 3 bases to trimming and J lost 3 bases; unmatched junction nucleotides: 5. This CDR3 comprises 15 residues. CDR3 sequence: CASSATGGHGNTIYF. The CDR3 region has the DNA TGTGCCAGCAGCGCAACAGGGGGTCATGGAAACACCATATATTTT.

The chain carries TRBV6-5 and TRBJ2-1; 8 bases are shared with TRBD2. CDR3 length: 14 amino acids. V lost 8 bases and J lost 7; bases outside the gene matches: 10. CDR1 and CDR2 (germline): MNHEY, SVGAGI. CDR3 in amino acids: CASGRAGDPNEQFF. CDR3 DNA: TGTGCCAGCGGCCGAGCGGGAGACCCAAATGAGCAGTTCTTC.

This chain links TRBV14 with TRBJ2-5, with a weak D call TRBD2 (5 bases). Per germline, CDR1 SGHDN and CDR2 FVKESK. This CDR3 has 15 residues. Deletions cut 2 bases from V and 1 base from J, with 11 bases between. CDR3 nucleotide sequence: TGTGCCAGCAGCCAACGGGTAGCGCCCCAAGAGACCCAGTACTTC. Its protein product is CASSQRVAPQETQYF.

This clone was seen a single time. This chain connects TRBV27 to TRBJ2-7, with 8 bases fitting TRBD1. CDR1 and CDR2 (germline): MNHEY, SMNVEV (reference sequence). The junction had 10 bases not matched to a gene; V was cut back by 0 bases and J by 3 bases. This CDR3 has 17 amino acids. The CDR3 sequence: CASSLSYNRGFIYEQYF. In DNA form, the CDR3 reads TGTGCCAGCAGTTTATCCTATAACAGGGGGTTTATCTACGAGCAGTACTTC.

This rearrangement joins TRBV5-8 to TRBJ1-1; D gene ambiguous. This CDR3 comprises 19 residues. Germline lookup yields CDR1 SGHTS and CDR2 YDEGEE. Trimming removed 2 bases at V and 3 bases at J, with 26 bases between. The CDR3 is CASSFEKGHPSNLDTEAFF. CDR3 nucleotide sequence: TGTGCCAGCAGCTTCGAGAAGGGCCATCCCTCTAATCTGGACACTGAAGCTTTCTTT.

This clone was counted only a few times. The CDR3 region has the DNA TGTGCCAGCAGTTTAGTTCAGGGAGCGGATCAGCCCCAGCATTTT. Encoded protein: CASSLVQGADQPQHF. This chain links TRBV27 with TRBJ1-5, with TRBD1 as a possible D gene (5 bases). The CDR3 spans 15 residues. CDR1 MNHEY and CDR2 SMNVEV come from the germline V gene (reference sequence). Trimming took off 2 bases at V and 5 bases at J, with 13 bases between the two ends.

The chain recombines TRBV28 with TRBJ2-7; the match to TRBD2 covers 10 bases. CDR3 size: 15 residues. Trimming at V came to 4 bases and at J to 5 bases, leaving 8 bases not matched to a gene. Germline V gene data show CDR1 as MDHEN and CDR2 as SYDVKM. The CDR3 bases are TGTGCCAGCAGTTCACCAGCGGGAGGGCCCGACGAGCAGTACTTC. Amino acid sequence: CASSSPAGGPDEQYF.

The chain combines TRBV10-3 with TRBJ2-5; D is unclear. The CDR3 has 11 amino acids. Trimming shortened V by 7 bases and J by 2 bases, and 5 bases separated the two germline ends. CDR1 and CDR2 from the germline V gene are ENHRY and SYGVKD. Here the CDR3 reads CAIKVQETQYF. CDR3 bases: TGTGCCATCAAAGTTCAAGAGACCCAGTACTTC.

The chain is built from TRBV12-3 or TRBV12-4 and TRBJ1-3; no clear D. V was clipped by 3 bases and J by 3 bases, with 6 bases between them. The CDR3 runs to 13 residues. The CDR3: CASSFVLGNTIYF. The CDR3 nucleotides read TGTGCCAGCAGTTTTGTCCTTGGAAACACCATATATTTT.

As to this clone: This same CDR3 is encoded by further DNA sequences in the sample. This chain uses TRBV2 with TRBJ1-5; possibly TRBD1 for D (5 bases). Germline V gene lookup returns CDR1 SNHLY and CDR2 FYNNEI. Trimming removed 5 bases at V and 4 bases at J, with 9 bases between. The length of the CDR3 is 13 residues. The CDR3 sequence: CASSRSGNQPQHF. The CDR3 DNA reads as TGTGCCAGCAGTAGGTCAGGGAATCAGCCCCAGCATTTT.

J is TRBJ2-2 and V is TRBV15; D not resolved. V was clipped by 8 bases and J by 5 bases, with 9 bases between them. Per the germline V gene, CDR1 is LNHNV and CDR2 is YYDKDF (reference sequence). The CDR3 length is 12 residues. The CDR3 nucleotides are TGTGCCACCGCTTCCGGGACCGGGGAGCTGTTTTTT. It translates to CATASGTGELFF.

Comments on this clone: Compared with germline, one end of the junction differs, possibly owing to a read error. The chain combines TRBV4-1 with TRBJ1-2; D is unclear. The CDR3 is 9 amino acids. The germline gives CDR1 MGHRA, CDR2 YSYEKL. CDR3 sequence reads: CPPPKGRSF. CDR3 in DNA: TGCCCCCCCCCGAAAGGGCGATCCTTC.

J is TRBJ1-1 and V is TRBV28, with D hard to call. The CDR3 has 18 residues. Between the trimmed V and J ends, which lost 3 bases and 1 base, there was a span of 21 bases. From germline, CDR1 is MDHEN and CDR2 SYDVKM. CDR3 DNA: TGTGCCAGCAGTTTTAATTCGGTAACCCGCAGAGAGAACACTGAAGCTTTCTTT. Protein sequence: CASSFNSVTRRENTEAFF.

The rearrangement joins TRBV19 to TRBJ2-2; no definite D call. CDR3 length equals 14 residues. V was pared by 7 bases and J by 1 base, with 10 bases between. Germline V gene data show CDR1 as LNHDA and CDR2 as SQIVND (reference sequence). The CDR3 DNA sequence: TGTGCCAGTACCCGTTTGAGGAACACCGGGGAGCTGTTTTTT. This encodes CASTRLRNTGELFF.

V is TRBV5-1 and J is TRBJ2-7, with no clear D. Germline-derived CDR1 and CDR2 are SGHRS and YFSETQ. Trimming shortened V by 3 bases and J by 0 bases, and 10 bases separated the two germline ends. The CDR3 has 14 amino acids. The CDR3 nucleotides read TGCGCCAGCAGCTCAGACACGTTCTCCTACGAGCAGTACTTC. Translating gives CASSSDTFSYEQYF. Looking up the rest from reference TRBV5-1 and TRBJ2-7 gives the full variable domain: KAGVTQTPRYLIKTRGQQVTLSCSPISGHRSVSWYQQTPGQGLQFLFEYFSETQRNKGNFPGRFSGRQFSNSRSEMNVSTLELGDSALYLCASSSDTFSYEQYFGPGTRLTVT.

This clone turned up a few times. V and J are TRBV6-2 or TRBV6-3 and TRBJ1-5; D not certain. CDR1 MNHEY and CDR2 SVGEGT come from the germline V gene. Trimming took 1 base from V and 9 from J, leaving 7 bases between them. CDR3 length: 12 residues. The CDR3 reads CASSYFLLPQHF. Here the CDR3 DNA reads TGTGCCAGCAGTTACTTTCTCCTGCCCCAGCATTTT.

J is TRBJ2-1 and V is TRBV6-4; D ambiguous. The CDR3 runs 12 residues. Germline V gives CDR1 MRHNA, CDR2 SNTAGT. V was clipped by 2 bases and J by 6 bases, with 5 bases between them. The CDR3 reads CASSDTINEQFF. CDR3 bases: TGTGCCAGCAGTGACACCATCAATGAGCAGTTCTTC.

The genes are TRBV7-3 and TRBJ2-2; D unresolved. CDR3 length: 12 amino acids. Germline V gene lookup returns CDR1 SGHTA and CDR2 FQGTGA. Trimming removed 5 bases at V and 5 bases at J, with 6 bases between. The CDR3 nucleotides are TGTGCCAGCAGCAAAAGAACCGGGGAGCTGTTTTTT. This gives the protein CASSKRTGELFF.

V is TRBV7-9 and J is TRBJ1-4; no reliable D call. Germline CDR1 reads SEHNR; CDR2 reads FQNEAQ (reference sequence). The ends were cut back, 5 bases at V and 4 bases at J, with 11 bases in the middle. The CDR3 spans 14 residues. CDR3 in amino acids: CASSLQDLNEKLFF. The CDR3 bases are TGTGCCAGCAGCCTGCAGGACCTTAATGAAAAACTGTTTTTT.

The chain joins TRBV11-2 to TRBJ1-4; no firm D call. Trimming left V 2 bases short and J 5 bases short, with 9 bases between. The CDR3 has 14 residues. Germline V lookup: CDR1 SGHAT, CDR2 FQNNGV. The CDR3 region is CASSLLQMNEKLFF. Here the CDR3 DNA reads TGTGCCAGCAGCTTATTGCAGATGAATGAAAAACTGTTTTTT. Based on the CDR3 plus reference TRBV11-2 and TRBJ1-4, the full variable domain is EAGVAQSPRYKIIEKRQSVAFWCNPISGHATLYWYQQILGQGPKLLIQFQNNGVVDDSQLPKDRFSAERLKGVDSTLKIQPAKLEDSAVYLCASSLLQMNEKLFFGSGTQLSVL.

The rearrangement links TRBV7-9 to TRBJ1-1; tentatively, D is TRBD1 (5 bases). The V and J ends lost 0 bases and 5 bases respectively, with 10 bases between them. Germline loops: CDR1 SEHNR, CDR2 FQNEAQ (reference sequence). This CDR3 comprises 14 residues. CDR3 protein: CASSLAGGGTEAFF. The CDR3 bases are TGTGCCAGCAGCTTAGCTGGGGGGGGGACTGAAGCTTTCTTT. Full variable domain (outside the CDR3, taken from reference TRBV7-9 and TRBJ1-1): DTGVSQNPRHKITKRGQNVTFRCDPISEHNRLYWYRQTLGQGPEFLTYFQNEAQLEKSRLLSDRFSAERPKGSFSTLEIQRTEQGDSAMYLCASSLAGGGTEAFFGQGTRLTVV.

The gene calls are TRBV19 and TRBJ1-2; D might be TRBD1 (6 bases). Deletions cut 5 bases from V and 4 bases from J, with 20 bases between. This CDR3 spans 16 amino acids. CDR1 is LNHDA and CDR2 is SQIVND in the germline V gene (reference sequence). As DNA, the CDR3 is TGTGCCAGTAGTCAGTGGACAGAAGCGGACCTCTATGGCTACACCTTC. Its protein product is CASSQWTEADLYGYTF.

This sequence joins TRBV30 and TRBJ2-7; TRBD1 matches 12 bases. This CDR3 is 16 amino acids long. Germline values: CDR1 GTSNPN, CDR2 SVGIG (reference sequence). V lost 2 bases, J lost 3 bases, and 8 bases stayed unmatched. This CDR3 is CAWSRPGTGGFYEQYF. The CDR3 DNA sequence: TGTGCCTGGAGTCGTCCCGGGACAGGGGGCTTCTACGAGCAGTACTTC.

This sequence joins TRBV29-1 and TRBJ1-4, with D uncertain. The CDR3 length is 12 residues. V was cut by 7 bases and J by 7 bases, with 13 bases left in between. Germline loops: CDR1 SQVTM, CDR2 ANQGSEA. The CDR3 sequence: CSAKYVGEKLFF. The CDR3 region has the DNA TGCAGCGCTAAATATGTGGGTGAAAAACTGTTTTTT.

The chain recombines TRBV7-9 with TRBJ1-5; possibly TRBD1 for D (6 bases). This CDR3 comprises 16 residues. The ends were cut back, 2 bases at V and 7 bases at J, with 18 bases in the middle. Germline-derived CDR1 and CDR2 are SEHNR and FQNEAQ (reference sequence). Here the CDR3 reads CASSLTGAGAEQPQHF. The CDR3 bases are TGTGCCAGCAGCTTAACGGGAGCAGGGGCAGAGCAGCCCCAGCATTTT.